Here is one T cell receptor (delta chain) with its context. What this receptor recognizes is not known. A far larger clone is off by one base, so a read error is likely. Libraries came from multiplex PCR. Genomic DNA was amplified with a 32-plex assay using primers for all 8 TRDV and 4 TRDJ genes covering the CDR3. A 12-nucleotide UMI was added during roughly 3 barcoding PCR cycles, followed by a second PCR with Illumina adapter primers. AMPure XP beads were used for library purification, and library quality was checked on a Fragment Analyzer with the HS NGS Fragment kit. Sequencing used an Illumina MiniSeq mid-output kit with approximately 22% PhiX and 150 cycles of paired-end reads. The original pipeline was this. MIGEC version 1.2.9 was used to process the reads, grouping reads by UMI and building error-corrected consensus sequences. Post-processing used modified VDJtools version 1.2.1 scripts and the tcR R package. Identical DNA sequences were merged into single rows after TCRdb reprocessed the public reads with CATT. The V and J calls were not made by the authors but by TCRdb's processing. The sample records some 2,500 delta-chain clones, roughly 14% of which are singletons. The top ten constitute 22% of the sample.

According to the germline V gene, CDR1 reads TSWWSYY and CDR2 reads QGS. V is clipped by 1 base and J by 0 bases, and the sequence between their germline boundaries is 37 bases long. The CDR3, from cysteine to phenylalanine, totals 27 residues. Of the read, only the CDR3 DNA is kept; its 81 bases are in frame from base 1. The data are from a study of DNA immune sequencing with unique molecular identifiers (dated by TCRdb to 2018 to 2020). For the study in its entirety: Immunomagnetic cell separation was used to enrich gammadelta T cells from buffy coats, and the genomic DNA of the enriched gammadelta T cells was then sequenced. Fluorescence-activated cell sorting was used to enrich gammadelta T cells from the PBMC of roughly ten healthy people. To compare enriched with non-enriched material, approximately 99 ng of enriched gammadelta T-cell DNA and around 0.95 ug of non-enriched PBMC DNA were sequenced. The study developed and validated an ultrasensitive DNA-based TRD repertoire sequencing method using PCR-introduced unique molecular identifiers. Validation of the method was performed on synthetic reference molecules and on blood samples from healthy individuals. All donors were healthy people, and roughly nine of the donors were profiled using sorted gammadelta T cells from peripheral blood.

General findings and caveats noted by the study authors: Among clonotypes in healthy donors, the most frequent TRD rearrangement was TRDV2 paired with TRDJ1. The primer-based approach is unable to detect novel TRD sequences that the primers do not target. TRD repertoire diversity varied between healthy donors, with several donors highly oligoclonal where top 5 clonotypes exceeded half of productive molecules.

What was sequenced was gamma-delta T cells from PBMCs. This clonotype was obtained from a human donor in good health. The chain couples TRDV1 to TRDJ3; the D segment could be TRDD3, given 7 matching bases. TCRdb offers no J gene call, so here the DNA was matched to germline to obtain one. The sequenced DNA: TGTGCTCTTGGGGAACAGGTTGTCCTACGAGGGTGTACTTACTGGGGACGTAGCTCCTGGGACACCCGACAGATGTTTTTC. The encoded protein is CALGEQVVLRGCTYWGRSSWDTRQMFF.